This T cell receptor (beta chain) was profiled in a study of cytomegalovirus exposure and HLA in healthy donors. Researchers ran the PCR with 60 Vbeta and 13 Jbeta primers. Produced via immunoSEQ multiplex PCR; TCRdb's table is partial and in-frame only. Of approximately 110,000 clones listed, roughly 15% are singletons. For this clone: What it binds is not known.

General study points: Apparent HLA restriction characterized most CMV-associated TCR beta chains in a later analysis. The study flagged some 170 TCR beta chains as cytomegalovirus-associated. When analyzed later, a missense DCLRE1C variant was found to be linked to TCR beta V- and J-gene trimming.

The ends were cut back, 5 bases at V and 7 bases at J, with 21 bases in the middle. The CDR3 is 16 amino acids. From germline, CDR1 is SNHLY and CDR2 FYNNEI. J is TRBJ2-4 and V is TRBV2; possible D gene TRBD2, 6 bases. The material sequenced was PBMCs. This sequence originates from a female donor in good health and CMV-seronegative. The CDR3 loop reads CASSPERATKHNIQYF. The CDR3, as DNA: TGTGCCAGCAGTCCTGAGCGGGCTACTAAACATAACATTCAGTACTTC.